These 10 T cell receptor beta chains came from one sample sequenced in a study of CD8 T cells in ankylosing spondylitis. TCRdb fed the 5' RACE reads into MiXCR, producing one record per CDR3 protein. The sample lists about 52,000 distinct CDR3 sequences, about 7% occurring once. Sequencing was performed on blood, either unsorted or a sorted T cell fraction (not recorded which). Receptors were obtained from a female donor with ankylosing spondylitis or in good health (not recorded which).

This clonotype has ten or more counts. V gene TRBV5-6 combines with J gene TRBJ2-2; the D call may be TRBD1 or TRBD2 (6 bases each). V was pared by 7 bases and J by 4 bases, with 17 bases between. Germline V CDR1 and CDR2: SGHDT, YYEEEE. The CDR3 extends over 15 amino acids. The CDR3 DNA is TGTGCCAGCCGACCGAGGGGGGTTGGCACCGGGGAGCTGTTTTTT. Amino acids: CASRPRGVGTGELFF. Combining the CDR3 with reference TRBV5-6 and TRBJ2-2 gives the whole variable domain DAGVTQSPTHLIKTRGQQVTLRCSPKSGHDTVSWYQQALGQGPQFIFQYYEEEERQRGNFPDRFSGHQFPNYSSELNVNALLLGDSALYLCASRPRGVGTGELFFGEGSRLTVL.

Many counts were recorded for this clonotype. One end of the junction does not line up with germline, which may come from a read error. This chain links TRBV5-1 with TRBJ2-1; 14 nucleotides line up with TRBD2. This CDR3 has 16 residues. Germline values: CDR1 SGHRS, CDR2 YFSETQ. The CDR3 nucleotides are TGCGCCAGCAGCACGGGACTAGCGGGGGCCTATAATGAGCAGTTCTTC. Translated: CASSTGLAGAYNEQFF.

This clonotype was observed many times. The rearrangement uses TRBV15 and TRBJ1-5; D uncertain. The CDR3 is 16 amino acids. V lost 0 bases to trimming and J lost 0 bases, with 9 bases between them. Germline V gene lookup returns CDR1 LNHNV and CDR2 YYDKDF (reference sequence). The CDR3 reads CATSRDLGYSNQPQHF. The CDR3 bases are TGTGCCACCAGCAGAGATCTGGGATATAGCAATCAGCCCCAGCATTTT.

The genes are TRBV20-1 and TRBJ2-7, with no clear D. In germline, CDR1 is DFQATT, CDR2 SNEGSKA (reference sequence). CDR3 length: 11 residues. V was pared by 3 bases and J by 5 bases, with 8 bases between. The CDR3 nucleotides are TGCAGTGCTAGGAGCGCCCACGAGCAGTACTTC. Translation gives CSARSAHEQYF.

The rearrangement uses TRBV7-2 and TRBJ1-4, with TRBD1 matching 9 bases. V gave up 3 bases and J gave up 5 bases; unmatched junction bases: 7. Germline V lookup: CDR1 SGHTA, CDR2 FQGNSA. The CDR3 sequence is 16 residues long. The CDR3 nucleotides read TGTGCCAGCAGCTTCCGATTGGGGACAGGGAATGAAAAACTGTTTTTT. Translating gives CASSFRLGTGNEKLFF. Supplemented by reference TRBV7-2 and TRBJ1-4, the full variable domain reads GAGVSQSPSNKVTEKGKDVELRCDPISGHTALYWYRQSLGQGLEFLIYFQGNSAPDKSGLPSDRFSAERTGGSVSTLTIQRTQQEDSAVYLCASSFRLGTGNEKLFFGSGTQLSVL.

This clonotype was counted at least ten times. The CDR3 region has the DNA TGCGCCAGCAGTAGTGGCGCGGCACGCGCTGAAGCTTTCTTT. Its translation is CASSSGAARAEAFF. The gene calls are TRBV5-1 and TRBJ1-1, with D uncertain. Trimming stripped 5 bases from V and 6 bases from J, with 17 bases between. In germline, CDR1 is SGHRS, CDR2 YFSETQ. The CDR3 has 14 amino acids.

In this sample, this clonotype turned up many times. The chain couples TRBV27 to TRBJ1-1, with 7 positions matching TRBD1. This CDR3 contains 14 residues. Per germline, CDR1 MNHEY and CDR2 SMNVEV (reference sequence). Trimming took 5 bases from V and 6 from J; bases not matched to a gene: 9. The CDR3 spells CASSRITGVPEAFF. The CDR3 DNA reads TGTGCCAGCAGTCGTATTACAGGGGTCCCTGAAGCTTTCTTT.

This clonotype was found a few times. V usage is TRBV7-2 and J usage is TRBJ1-1; D is uncertain. CDR3 length equals 15 residues. V lost 0 bases, J lost 4 bases, and 12 bases lay in between. Germline-derived CDR1 and CDR2 are SGHTA and FQGNSA. The CDR3 reads CASSLAGRIGTEAFF. CDR3 DNA sequence: TGTGCCAGCAGCTTAGCTGGACGAATTGGCACTGAAGCTTTCTTT.

This clonotype was recorded many times. This sequence joins TRBV5-1 and TRBJ2-1; tentative D call: TRBD2 (7 bases). V was cut by 0 bases and J by 4 bases, with 11 bases left in between. CDR1 and CDR2 from the germline V gene are SGHRS and YFSETQ. The CDR3 consists of 15 residues. DNA of the CDR3: TGCGCCAGCAGCTTGGTGGCGGGGGCTTACAATGAGCAGTTCTTC. This gives the protein CASSLVAGAYNEQFF.

This clonotype came up many times. The chain employs TRBV27 and TRBJ1-1; 8 bases fit TRBD1. Germline V gene lookup returns CDR1 MNHEY and CDR2 SMNVEV (reference sequence). Trimming at V came to 9 bases and at J to 5 bases, leaving 14 bases not matched to a gene. The CDR3 is 15 residues long. The CDR3 loop reads CASRSLQGVGTEAFF. CDR3 nucleotides: TGTGCCAGTAGATCCTTACAGGGGGTCGGGACTGAAGCTTTCTTT.